The 29 T cell receptor beta chains below all came from one sample that was sequenced in a study of T cell responses to AZD1222 COVID-19 vaccine. Clones were sequenced by immunoSEQ multiplex PCR, and TCRdb holds only the in-frame ones, with some missing. The repertoire holds under 60,000 clones, with approximately 90% as singletons. The input for sequencing was peripheral blood, taken 28 days after the second AZD1222 dose. The receptor set was obtained from an adult who received the AZD1222 COVID-19 vaccine.

V and J are TRBV7-9 and TRBJ1-2, with D perhaps matching TRBD1 (5 bases). The CDR3 loop spans 13 amino acids. From germline, CDR1 is SEHNR and CDR2 FQNEAQ (reference sequence). Between the trimmed V and J ends, which lost 6 bases and 8 bases, there was a span of 16 bases. The chain's CDR3 is CASSLAGERGYTF. The CDR3 DNA reads as TGTGCCAGCAGTCTGGCGGGGGAACGAGGCTACACCTTC.

The V and J genes are TRBV10-3 and TRBJ2-7; D tentatively reads TRBD1 or TRBD2 (5 bases each). V lost 4 bases to trimming and J lost 0 bases, with 13 bases between them. The CDR3 runs to 15 residues. CDR1 is ENHRY and CDR2 is SYGVKD in the germline V gene. The CDR3 nucleotides are TGTGCCATCAGTGCTGGCGAGGGACGCTCCTACGAGCAGTACTTC. Translating it yields CAISAGEGRSYEQYF.

The V gene is TRBV7-9, the J gene TRBJ2-1; 9 nucleotides match TRBD1. Germline loops: CDR1 SEHNR, CDR2 FQNEAQ (reference sequence). The J segment lost 8 bases and the V segment lost 5 bases, leaving 13 bases of the junction unmatched. The length of the CDR3 is 16 residues. This CDR3 reads CASSLLGGQGRDEQFF. For the CDR3, the DNA is TGTGCCAGCAGCCTTTTGGGGGGACAGGGTCGGGATGAGCAGTTCTTC.

This clone was observed a handful of times. The chain employs TRBV3-1 (or the pseudogene TRBV3-2) and TRBJ2-7; D not resolved. The V end was cut by 1 base, the J end by 1 base, with 14 bases between. The V gene's germline CDR1 is LGHDT and CDR2 YNNKEL (reference sequence). The CDR3 runs to 16 residues. CDR3: CASSQGGTGVSYEQYF. The CDR3 nucleotides read TGTGCCAGCAGCCAAGGGGGTACGGGCGTATCCTACGAGCAGTACTTC.

This sequence joins TRBV15 and TRBJ1-1; 9 bases line up with TRBD1. Germline V gene lookup returns CDR1 LNHNV and CDR2 YYDKDF (reference sequence). The CDR3 totals 14 residues. V was clipped by 6 bases and J by 3 bases; unmatched bases: 5. The CDR3 reads CATSVDRGDTEAFF. The CDR3 coding sequence is TGTGCCACCAGTGTAGACAGGGGGGACACTGAAGCTTTCTTT.

The rearrangement joins TRBV10-2 to TRBJ1-2; 11 bases line up with TRBD1. The germline V gene encodes CDR1 WSHSY and CDR2 SAAADI. The CDR3 covers 14 residues. The J segment lost 7 bases and the V segment lost 6 bases, leaving 7 bases of the junction unmatched. The CDR3 loop reads CASSLGQGAGGYTF. Written as DNA, the CDR3 is TGCGCCAGCAGCCTAGGACAGGGGGCCGGTGGCTACACCTTC.

This clone occurred once. The genes are TRBV6-2 or TRBV6-3 and TRBJ2-7; 12 bases match TRBD2. The V gene end was trimmed by 0 bases and the J gene end by 4 bases; junction bases not matched to a gene: 4. In germline, CDR1 is MNHEY, CDR2 SVGEGT. This CDR3 has 16 residues. DNA for the CDR3: TGTGCCAGCAGTTACTCGACTAGCGGGAGTAGGTACGAGCAGTACTTC. Translating gives CASSYSTSGSRYEQYF.

This clone came up once. The chain uses TRBV6-4 and TRBJ1-2, with D perhaps matching TRBD1 (6 bases). The CDR3 length is 13 residues. Germline V CDR1 and CDR2: MRHNA, SNTAGT. The V end was cut by 2 bases, the J end by 6 bases, with 10 bases between. The CDR3 bases are TGTGCCAGCAGTGACGACGGGGGGCATGGCTACACCTTC. Residues: CASSDDGGHGYTF.

The chain employs TRBV2 and TRBJ2-7; weak D call: TRBD2 (7 bases). Germline CDR1 is SNHLY and CDR2 is FYNNEI. The CDR3 totals 14 residues. The V gene lost 6 bases and the J gene lost 2 bases, with 14 bases spanning the gap. This CDR3 reads CASRGQGTTYEQYF. CDR3 in DNA: TGTGCCAGCAGAGGTCAGGGGACTACCTACGAGCAGTACTTC.

This chain links TRBV7-9 with TRBJ2-2; maybe TRBD2 (5 bases). V gave up 8 bases and J gave up 3 bases, with 16 bases separating them. Germline CDR1 and CDR2: SEHNR and FQNEAQ (reference sequence). This CDR3 comprises 15 residues. The CDR3 reads CASFSQAGDTGELFF. The CDR3 nucleotides are TGTGCCAGCTTCAGCCAGGCCGGGGACACCGGGGAGCTGTTTTTT.

The chain employs TRBV14 and TRBJ2-3; 8 positions agree with TRBD1. The CDR3 is made up of 15 amino acids. Germline CDR1 is SGHDN and CDR2 is FVKESK. With V trimmed by 2 bases and J by 5 bases, 6 bases remained unmatched. This CDR3 reads CASSQLQGARDTQYF. CDR3 DNA sequence: TGTGCCAGCAGCCAATTGCAGGGGGCGCGAGATACGCAGTATTTT.

The chain is built from TRBV4-1 and TRBJ1-6, with a tentative D call TRBD1 (5 bases). From germline, CDR1 is MGHRA and CDR2 YSYEKL. CDR3 length equals 15 residues. Between the trimmed V and J ends, which lost 4 bases and 8 bases, there was a span of 15 bases. CDR3 protein: CASSRDARGDSPLHF. CDR3 bases: TGCGCCAGCAGCCGGGACGCTCGGGGGGATTCACCCCTCCACTTT.

This clone has a handful of counts. The V gene is TRBV5-6, the J gene TRBJ1-6, with no clear D. Trimming removed 6 bases at V and 6 bases at J, with 13 bases between. Germline CDR1 and CDR2: SGHDT and YYEEEE. The CDR3 covers 14 residues. The chain's CDR3 is CASKLALSNSPLHF. As DNA, the CDR3 is TGTGCCAGCAAGTTAGCTCTCTCTAATTCACCCCTCCACTTT.

The rearrangement joins TRBV5-6 to TRBJ1-5, with D perhaps matching TRBD1 (5 bases). CDR1 and CDR2 from the germline V gene are SGHDT and YYEEEE. The CDR3 loop spans 14 amino acids. V shed 4 bases and J shed 7 bases, with 15 bases lying between them. The CDR3 DNA sequence: TGTGCCAGCAGCCGGGACGGGACGAGGCAGCCCCAGCATTTT. Translation gives CASSRDGTRQPQHF.

The J gene is TRBJ2-2, the V gene TRBV19; D could derive from TRBD1 or TRBD2 (5 bases each). With 3 bases removed from V and 4 bases from J, the gap between germline ends came to 9 bases. Germline values: CDR1 LNHDA, CDR2 SQIVND (reference sequence). The CDR3 covers 14 residues. Here the CDR3 reads CASSILGATGELFF. DNA for the CDR3: TGTGCCAGTAGTATCCTCGGGGCCACCGGGGAGCTGTTTTTT.

The V call is TRBV27, the J call TRBJ2-7, with 9 bases matching TRBD1. V shed 7 bases and J 3 bases; nucleotides not matched to a gene: 10. Germline assignment: CDR1 MNHEY and CDR2 SMNVEV (reference sequence). The CDR3 loop spans 15 amino acids. This CDR3 reads CASKTGGGPNYEQYF. In DNA form, the CDR3 reads TGTGCCAGCAAAACAGGGGGCGGACCCAACTACGAGCAGTACTTC.

CDR3 sequence reads: CASSTPNMYRSENQAQHF. CDR3 coding DNA: TGTGCCAGCAGTACACCAAATATGTACAGGTCCGAAAATCAAGCCCAGCATTTT. This chain connects TRBV6-4 to TRBJ1-5; a possible D gene is TRBD1 (5 bases). This CDR3 is built from 18 residues. Per germline, CDR1 MRHNA and CDR2 SNTAGT. The V gene lost 5 bases and the J gene lost 11 bases, with 31 bases spanning the gap.

V and J are TRBV6-5 and TRBJ2-1; no firm D call. The CDR3 spans 11 residues. Trimming pared 2 bases from V and 6 bases from J, leaving 2 bases between. Germline V lookup: CDR1 MNHEY, CDR2 SVGAGI. The CDR3 nucleotides are TGTGCCAGCAGTTACGGCAATGAGCAGTTCTTC. It is translated as CASSYGNEQFF.

The genes are TRBV7-3 and TRBJ2-5; D is possibly TRBD2 (6 bases). This CDR3 region has 15 residues. Germline CDR1 SGHTA, CDR2 FQGTGA. V lost 2 bases and J lost 5, with 15 bases in between. CDR3 protein: CASSLGRGGEETQYF. Here the CDR3 DNA reads TGTGCCAGCAGCTTAGGTCGAGGAGGGGAGGAGACCCAGTACTTC.

The V gene is TRBV11-2, the J gene TRBJ1-5; TRBD1 is a possible D gene (6 bases). V lost 5 bases, J lost 4 bases, and 12 bases lay in between. The germline V gene encodes CDR1 SGHAT and CDR2 FQNNGV. This CDR3 spans 14 amino acids. Here the CDR3 DNA reads TGTGCCAGCAGCCTGGGGGCTCTTAATCAGCCCCAGCATTTT. The encoded protein is CASSLGALNQPQHF.

This chain uses TRBV6-1 with TRBJ2-7; D remains ambiguous. The germline V gene has CDR1 MNHNS and CDR2 SASEGT. V lost 1 base to trimming and J lost 2 bases, with 9 bases between them. The CDR3 is 14 amino acids. The CDR3 is CASSEGVGPYEQYF. The CDR3, as DNA: TGTGCCAGCAGTGAAGGGGTAGGCCCCTACGAGCAGTACTTC.

The gene calls are TRBV6-2 or TRBV6-3 and TRBJ2-7; 8 bases match TRBD1. Trimming removed 6 bases from V and 2 bases from J; junction bases left unmatched: 9. This CDR3 is built from 15 residues. Per the germline V gene, CDR1 is MNHEY and CDR2 is SVGEGT. The CDR3 DNA sequence: TGTGCCAGCAGCCCCGACAGGGGTTATCCCTACGAGCAGTACTTC. Protein product: CASSPDRGYPYEQYF.

The rearrangement joins TRBV19 to TRBJ1-4, with D perhaps matching TRBD1 (5 bases). The germline V and J ends were trimmed by 5 bases and 5 bases, with 9 bases remaining between them. The CDR3 is made up of 13 amino acids. CDR1 and CDR2 (germline): LNHDA, SQIVND (reference sequence). The CDR3 nucleotides are TGTGCCAGTAGTCCGGGACTGAATGAAAAACTGTTTTTT. This encodes CASSPGLNEKLFF. Combining the CDR3 with reference TRBV19 and TRBJ1-4 gives the whole variable domain DGGITQSPKYLFRKEGQNVTLSCEQNLNHDAMYWYRQDPGQGLRLIYYSQIVNDFQKGDIAEGYSVSREKKESFPLTVTSAQKNPTAFYLCASSPGLNEKLFFGSGTQLSVL.

Only one count was recorded for this clone. J is TRBJ1-6 and V is TRBV7-9; 9 nucleotides match TRBD1. Germline lookup yields CDR1 SEHNR and CDR2 FQNEAQ (reference sequence). The CDR3 contains 15 residues. V shed 5 bases and J 7 bases; nucleotides not matched to a gene: 6. The CDR3 DNA follows: TGTGCCAGCAGCCGGGGACAGGGAGGCAATTCACCCCTCCACTTT. Translated, it gives CASSRGQGGNSPLHF.

The genes are TRBV19 and TRBJ1-6; D is ambiguous. The V and J ends lost 5 bases and 3 bases respectively, with 14 bases between them. The CDR3 runs to 16 residues. The germline gives CDR1 LNHDA, CDR2 SQIVND (reference sequence). CDR3 sequence reads: CASSPPGGDYNSPLHF. The CDR3 DNA is TGTGCCAGTAGTCCTCCCGGCGGTGACTATAATTCACCCCTCCACTTT.

The V call is TRBV6-5, the J call TRBJ1-2; TRBD1 matches 9 bases. CDR1 is MNHEY, CDR2 SVGAGI, per germline. This CDR3 has 15 residues. V lost 1 base and J lost 6; bases outside the gene matches: 6. The CDR3 region is CASSYFPGTGNGYTF. The DNA for the CDR3 is TGTGCCAGCAGTTACTTCCCCGGGACAGGGAATGGCTACACCTTC.

The chain uses TRBV15 and TRBJ2-1; D ambiguous. V was cut by 1 base and J by 6 bases, with 13 bases left in between. This CDR3 is built from 15 residues. Germline V gene lookup returns CDR1 LNHNV and CDR2 YYDKDF (reference sequence). DNA of the CDR3: TGTGCCACCAGCAGAGCCGGGCGCCCGAGCAATGAGCAGTTCTTC. As protein: CATSRAGRPSNEQFF.

This chain links TRBV4-1 with TRBJ2-3, with D possibly TRBD2 on 5 matching bases. Trimming cost V 0 bases and J 0 bases, with 16 bases left between them. The CDR3 consists of 18 residues. Looked up from germline, CDR1 is MGHRA and CDR2 is YSYEKL. Here the CDR3 reads CASSQDPRTSYSTDTQYF. The CDR3 coding sequence is TGCGCCAGCAGCCAAGATCCCCGGACTTCGTATAGCACAGATACGCAGTATTTT.

The V and J genes are TRBV29-1 and TRBJ1-1; D perhaps matches TRBD1 (6 bases). V lost 1 base and J lost 4, with 13 bases in between. The CDR3 totals 14 residues. Germline-derived CDR1 and CDR2 are SQVTM and ANQGSEA. The CDR3 here is CSVEGIRGGTEAFF. CDR3 DNA sequence: TGCAGCGTTGAAGGTATCAGGGGCGGCACTGAAGCTTTCTTT.